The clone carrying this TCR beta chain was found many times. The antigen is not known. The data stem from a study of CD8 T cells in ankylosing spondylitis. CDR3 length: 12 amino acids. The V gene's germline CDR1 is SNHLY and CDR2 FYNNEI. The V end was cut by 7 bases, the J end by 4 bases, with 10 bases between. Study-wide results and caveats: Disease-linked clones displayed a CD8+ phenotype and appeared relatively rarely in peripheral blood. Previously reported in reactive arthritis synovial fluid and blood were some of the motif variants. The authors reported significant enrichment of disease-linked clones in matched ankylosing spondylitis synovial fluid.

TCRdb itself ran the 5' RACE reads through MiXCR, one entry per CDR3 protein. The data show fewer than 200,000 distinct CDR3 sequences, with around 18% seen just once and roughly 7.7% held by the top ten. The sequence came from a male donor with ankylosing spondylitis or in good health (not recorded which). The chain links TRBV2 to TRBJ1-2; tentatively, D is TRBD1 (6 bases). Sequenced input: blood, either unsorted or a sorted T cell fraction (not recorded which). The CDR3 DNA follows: TGTGCCAGCAAAGACAGGCTCTATGGCTACACCTTC. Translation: CASKDRLYGYTF.